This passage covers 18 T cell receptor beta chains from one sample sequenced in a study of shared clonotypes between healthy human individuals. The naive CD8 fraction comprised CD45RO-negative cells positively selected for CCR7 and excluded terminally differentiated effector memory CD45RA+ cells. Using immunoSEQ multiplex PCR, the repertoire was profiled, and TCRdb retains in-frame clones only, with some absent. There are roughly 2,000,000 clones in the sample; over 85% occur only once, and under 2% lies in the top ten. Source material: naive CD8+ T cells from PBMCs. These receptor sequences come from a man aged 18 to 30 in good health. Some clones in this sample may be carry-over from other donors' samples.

The CDR3 loop reads CASSRGEINQPQHF. CDR3 DNA sequence: TGTGCCAGCAGTCGGGGGGAGATCAATCAGCCCCAGCATTTT. The chain recombines TRBV25-1 with TRBJ1-5, with a possible D match to TRBD1 (5 bases). The V end lost 5 bases, the J end lost 3 bases, and 11 bases lay between the germline ends. Germline V gene lookup returns CDR1 MGHDK and CDR2 SYGVNS. This CDR3 has 14 amino acids. Together with reference TRBV25-1 and TRBJ1-5, the CDR3 gives the full variable domain: EADIYQTPRYLVIGTGKKITLECSQTMGHDKMYWYQQDPGMELHLIHYSYGVNSTEKGDLSSESTVSRIRTEHFPLTLESARPSHTSQYLCASSRGEINQPQHFGDGTRLSIL.

The CDR3 reads CASRILAGGPETQYF. CDR3 sequence (DNA): TGTGCCAGCAGGATATTAGCGGGAGGGCCGGAGACCCAGTACTTC. J is TRBJ2-5 and V is TRBV7-2, with 11 positions matching TRBD2. Germline lookup yields CDR1 SGHTA and CDR2 FQGNSA. Unmatched junction bases numbered 8, after V lost 6 bases and J lost 5 bases. The CDR3 has 15 amino acids.

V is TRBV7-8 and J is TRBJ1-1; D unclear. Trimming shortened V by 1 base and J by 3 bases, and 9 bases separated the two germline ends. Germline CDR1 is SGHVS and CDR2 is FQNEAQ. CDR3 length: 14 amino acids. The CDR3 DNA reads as TGTGCCAGCAGCTTAGGGGCAGCGTACACTGAAGCTTTCTTT. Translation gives CASSLGAAYTEAFF.

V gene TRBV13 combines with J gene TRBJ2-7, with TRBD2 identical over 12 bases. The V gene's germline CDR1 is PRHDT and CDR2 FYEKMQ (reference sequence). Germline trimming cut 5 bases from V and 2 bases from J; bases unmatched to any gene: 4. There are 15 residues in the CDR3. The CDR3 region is CASSPRLAGAYEQYF. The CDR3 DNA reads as TGTGCCAGCAGCCCGCGACTAGCGGGAGCCTACGAGCAGTACTTC.

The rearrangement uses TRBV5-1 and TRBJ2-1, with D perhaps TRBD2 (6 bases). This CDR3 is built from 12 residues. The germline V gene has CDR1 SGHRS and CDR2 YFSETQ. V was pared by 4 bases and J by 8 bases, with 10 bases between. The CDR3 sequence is CASSKLADEQFF. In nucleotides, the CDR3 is TGCGCCAGCAGCAAACTAGCTGATGAGCAGTTCTTC.

The CDR3 DNA is TGTGCCAGCATGAGAAATCCCACAGATACGCAGTATTTT. Translating gives CASMRNPTDTQYF. This chain joins TRBV27 and TRBJ2-3; D ambiguous. Per germline, CDR1 MNHEY and CDR2 SMNVEV (reference sequence). The V and J ends lost 7 bases and 2 bases respectively, with 10 bases between them. The CDR3 spans 13 residues.

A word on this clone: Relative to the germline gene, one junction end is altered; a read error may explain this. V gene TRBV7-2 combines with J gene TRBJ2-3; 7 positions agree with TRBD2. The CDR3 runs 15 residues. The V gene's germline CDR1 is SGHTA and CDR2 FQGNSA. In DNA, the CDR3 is TGTGCCAGCAGCTTATACGGCGGGAGCAGAGATACGCAGTATTTT. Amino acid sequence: CASSLYGGSRDTQYF. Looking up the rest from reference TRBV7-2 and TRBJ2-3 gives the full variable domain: GAGVSQSPSNKVTEKGKDVELRCDPISGHTALYWYRQSLGQGLEFLIYFQGNSAPDKSGLPSDRFSAERTGGSVSTLTIQRTQQEDSAVYLCASSLYGGSRDTQYFGPGTRLTVL.

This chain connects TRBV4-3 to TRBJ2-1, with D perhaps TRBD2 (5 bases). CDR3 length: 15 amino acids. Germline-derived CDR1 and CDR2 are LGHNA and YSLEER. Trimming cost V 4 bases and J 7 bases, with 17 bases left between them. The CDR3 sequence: CASSLSRVRTNEQFF. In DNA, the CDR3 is TGCGCCAGCAGCCTTTCGAGGGTCCGGACGAATGAGCAGTTCTTC.

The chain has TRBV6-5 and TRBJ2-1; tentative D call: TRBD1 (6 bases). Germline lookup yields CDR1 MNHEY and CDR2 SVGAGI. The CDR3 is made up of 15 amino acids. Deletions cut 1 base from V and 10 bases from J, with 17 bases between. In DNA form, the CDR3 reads TGTGCCAGCAGTTACTATCGTGAGGGGGTGGGAGAGCAGTTCTTC. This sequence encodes CASSYYREGVGEQFF.

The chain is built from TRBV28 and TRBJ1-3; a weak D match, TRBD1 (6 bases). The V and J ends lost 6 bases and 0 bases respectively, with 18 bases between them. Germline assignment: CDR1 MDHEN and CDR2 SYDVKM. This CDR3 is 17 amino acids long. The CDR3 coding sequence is TGTGCCAGCAGCTCCATATACAGGGAGAGCTCTGGAAACACCATATATTTT. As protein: CASSSIYRESSGNTIYF.

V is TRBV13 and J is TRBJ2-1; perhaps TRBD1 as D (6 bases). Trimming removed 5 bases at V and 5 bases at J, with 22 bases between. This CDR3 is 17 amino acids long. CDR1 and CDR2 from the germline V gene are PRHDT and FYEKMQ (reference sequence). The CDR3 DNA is TGTGCCAGCAGCCCCGCGTATTCAGGGGTTGGCCACAATGAGCAGTTCTTC. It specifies CASSPAYSGVGHNEQFF.

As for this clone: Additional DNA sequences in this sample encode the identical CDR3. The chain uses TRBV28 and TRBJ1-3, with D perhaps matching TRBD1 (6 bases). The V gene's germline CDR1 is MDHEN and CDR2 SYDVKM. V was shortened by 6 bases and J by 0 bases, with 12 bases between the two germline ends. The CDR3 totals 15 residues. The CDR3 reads CASRPTGGSGNTIYF. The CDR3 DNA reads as TGTGCCAGCAGACCGACAGGCGGCTCTGGAAACACCATATATTTT.

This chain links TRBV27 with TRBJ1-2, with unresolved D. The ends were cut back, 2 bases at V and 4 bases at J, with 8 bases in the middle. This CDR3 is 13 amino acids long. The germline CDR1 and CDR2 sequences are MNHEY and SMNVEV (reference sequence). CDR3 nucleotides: TGTGCCAGCAGTTTAGAGCCGGCCTATGGCTACACCTTC. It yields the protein CASSLEPAYGYTF.

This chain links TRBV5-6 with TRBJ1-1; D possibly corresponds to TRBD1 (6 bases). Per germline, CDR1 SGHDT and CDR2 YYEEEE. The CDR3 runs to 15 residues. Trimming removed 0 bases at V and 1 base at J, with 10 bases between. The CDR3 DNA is TGTGCCAGCAGCTTGGTAAGCAGGGGGAACACTGAAGCTTTCTTT. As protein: CASSLVSRGNTEAFF.

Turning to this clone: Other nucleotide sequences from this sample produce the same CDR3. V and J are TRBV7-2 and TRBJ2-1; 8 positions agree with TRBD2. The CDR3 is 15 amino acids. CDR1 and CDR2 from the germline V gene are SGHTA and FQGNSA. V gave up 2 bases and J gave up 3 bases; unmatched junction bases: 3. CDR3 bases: TGTGCCAGCAGCTTAACGGGAGGGAACTACAATGAGCAGTTCTTC. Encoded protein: CASSLTGGNYNEQFF.

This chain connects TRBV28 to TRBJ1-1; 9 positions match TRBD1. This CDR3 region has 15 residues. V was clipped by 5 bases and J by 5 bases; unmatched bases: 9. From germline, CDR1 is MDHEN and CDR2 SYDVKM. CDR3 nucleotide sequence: TGTGCCAGCAGTGGGCCGGACAGGGGAGATACTGAAGCTTTCTTT. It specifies CASSGPDRGDTEAFF.

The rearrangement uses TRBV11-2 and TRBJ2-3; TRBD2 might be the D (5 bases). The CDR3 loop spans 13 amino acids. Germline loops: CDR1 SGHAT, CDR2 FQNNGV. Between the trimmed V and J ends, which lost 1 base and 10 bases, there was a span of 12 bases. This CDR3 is CASSLVGGGSQYF. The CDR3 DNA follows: TGTGCCAGCAGCTTAGTCGGCGGCGGGTCGCAGTATTTT. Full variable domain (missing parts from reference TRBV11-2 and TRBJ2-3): EAGVAQSPRYKIIEKRQSVAFWCNPISGHATLYWYQQILGQGPKLLIQFQNNGVVDDSQLPKDRFSAERLKGVDSTLKIQPAKLEDSAVYLCASSLVGGGSQYFGPGTRLTVL.

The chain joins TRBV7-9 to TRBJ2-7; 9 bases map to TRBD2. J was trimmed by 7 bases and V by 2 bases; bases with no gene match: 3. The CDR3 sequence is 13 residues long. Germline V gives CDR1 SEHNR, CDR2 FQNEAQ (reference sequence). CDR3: CASSLILAGEQYF. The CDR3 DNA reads TGTGCCAGCAGCTTAATACTAGCGGGTGAGCAGTACTTC.